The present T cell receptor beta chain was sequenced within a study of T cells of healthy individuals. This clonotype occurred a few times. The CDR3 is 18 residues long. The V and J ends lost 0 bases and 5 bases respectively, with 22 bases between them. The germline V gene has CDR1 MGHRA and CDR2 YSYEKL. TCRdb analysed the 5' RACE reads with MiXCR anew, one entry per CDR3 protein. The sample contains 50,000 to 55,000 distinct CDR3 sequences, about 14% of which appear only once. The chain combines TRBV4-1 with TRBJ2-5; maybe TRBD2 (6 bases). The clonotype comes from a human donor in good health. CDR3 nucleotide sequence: TGCGCCAGCAGCCAAGATCCGTGGGGGGTATTTGGCCAGGAGACCCAGTACTTC. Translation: CASSQDPWGVFGQETQYF.